This TCR beta chain emerged from a study of OX40 agonist ivuxolimab in advanced cancers. Study-wide background: Ivuxolimab, an agonistic anti-OX40 (CD134) antibody, was given to patients.

This clone has just one count. Its specificity is unknown. With V trimmed by 3 bases and J by 2 bases, 1 base remained unmatched. The CDR3 loop spans 15 amino acids. Germline CDR1 and CDR2: SGHNT and YENEEA. The repertoire was sequenced with immunoSEQ multiplex PCR; TCRdb's copy has only in-frame clones and lacks some. There are over 55,000 clones in the sample; about 81% occur only once, and over 4% lies in the top ten. Overall study findings and caveats: There were also nonresponders showing low normalized T-cell clonal expansion. Relative to CD4+ cells, CD8+ T cells on average had more expanded clones.

The sequence was collected from an adult with an advanced solid tumor such as melanoma, head and neck, liver or kidney cancer. The specimen comprised CD4+ or CD8+ T cells sorted from blood, sampled in a trial of the OX40 agonist ivuxolimab. The chain employs TRBV11-3 and TRBJ2-2, with 9 positions matching TRBD1. The DNA for the CDR3 is TGTGCCAGCAGCTTGGGACAGGGCAACACCGGGGAGCTGTTTTTT. As protein: CASSLGQGNTGELFF.